The 22 T cell receptor beta chains below were found in one sample sequenced in a study of cytomegalovirus exposure and HLA in healthy donors. PCR involved 60 Vbeta and 13 Jbeta primers. Profiled with immunoSEQ multiplex PCR; TCRdb holds only in-frame clones, not every one. The sample totals 60,000 to 75,000 clones. Sample: PBMCs. These receptors all come from a woman aged 30 to 39 in good health and CMV-seronegative.

The V and J genes are TRBV4-1 and TRBJ2-7; 8 nucleotides line up with TRBD2. There are 16 residues in the CDR3. J lost 2 bases, V lost 1 base, and 7 bases had no gene match. CDR1 is MGHRA and CDR2 is YSYEKL in the germline V gene. In DNA, the CDR3 is TGCGCCAGCAGCCAAGGGCTAAGCGGGAGCGCCTACGAGCAGTACTTC. Its translation is CASSQGLSGSAYEQYF.

CDR3 bases: TGTGCCTGGAGCACTAGCGGGGGCGATGAGCAGTTCTTC. This translates into CAWSTSGGDEQFF. V is TRBV30 and J is TRBJ2-1, with 11 nucleotides matching TRBD2. This CDR3 is 13 amino acids long. Germline-derived CDR1 and CDR2 are GTSNPN and SVGIG (reference sequence). After removal of 3 bases from V and 8 bases from J, the junction contained 3 bases not matched to a gene.

The chain uses TRBV29-1 and TRBJ2-7; maybe TRBD2 (6 bases). Deletions cut 5 bases from V and 2 bases from J, with 13 bases between. This CDR3 has 13 residues. The V gene's germline CDR1 is SQVTM and CDR2 ANQGSEA. The CDR3 sequence is CSVKEAGTYEQYF. Here the CDR3 DNA reads TGCAGCGTTAAGGAAGCGGGCACCTACGAGCAGTACTTC.

Comment on this clone: The sample holds other DNA sequences that translate to the same CDR3. V usage is TRBV18 and J usage is TRBJ2-5; D possibly corresponds to TRBD2 (6 bases). The CDR3 totals 12 residues. Germline assignment: CDR1 KGHSH and CDR2 LQKENI. V lost 2 bases, J lost 5 bases, and 6 bases lay in between. In DNA form, the CDR3 reads TGTGCCAGCTCACCAGGGGGGGAGACCCAGTACTTC. Translated, it gives CASSPGGETQYF.

The rearrangement joins TRBV18 to TRBJ2-2; D is unclear. Germline V lookup: CDR1 KGHSH, CDR2 LQKENI. V dropped 0 bases and J dropped 5 bases, with 10 bases sitting between them. The CDR3 runs to 15 residues. The CDR3 DNA is TGTGCCAGCTCACCACCACGAGTTGATACCGGGGAGCTGTTTTTT. Its translation is CASSPPRVDTGELFF.

The V and J genes are TRBV29-1 and TRBJ1-2; TRBD1 matches 9 bases. Germline CDR1 is SQVTM and CDR2 is ANQGSEA. Trimming at V came to 6 bases and at J to 2 bases, leaving 7 bases not matched to a gene. CDR3 length equals 14 residues. CDR3 amino acids: CSVPGTGFNYGYTF. The CDR3 DNA reads TGCAGCGTCCCCGGGACAGGGTTCAACTATGGCTACACCTTC.

The chain joins TRBV30 to TRBJ1-1; TRBD1 might be the D (6 bases). This CDR3 has 14 residues. The germline V gene has CDR1 GTSNPN and CDR2 SVGIG (reference sequence). With 8 bases removed from V and 0 bases from J, the gap between germline ends came to 16 bases. The CDR3 sequence: CAGDPGTLNTEAFF. DNA of the CDR3: TGTGCCGGGGACCCCGGGACATTGAACACTGAAGCTTTCTTT.

The chain has TRBV5-1 and TRBJ2-2; 8 bases match TRBD1. With 5 bases clipped from V and 1 base from J, the junction kept 1 base outside the gene matches. Germline loops: CDR1 SGHRS, CDR2 YFSETQ. The CDR3 has 14 amino acids. The CDR3: CASSDRGNTGELFF. CDR3 coding DNA: TGCGCCAGCAGTGACAGGGGGAACACCGGGGAGCTGTTTTTT.

The chain is built from TRBV5-1 and TRBJ2-6; 10 bases align to TRBD1. Unmatched junction bases numbered 12, after V lost 5 bases and J lost 4 bases. Germline V lookup: CDR1 SGHRS, CDR2 YFSETQ. The CDR3 consists of 18 residues. The DNA of the CDR3 is TGCGCCAGCAGTAACGGACAGGGGGGACTCTCCGGGGCCAACGTCCTGACTTTC. It codes for CASSNGQGGLSGANVLTF.

The CDR3 protein is CASSQEAGTGPMNTEAFF. CDR3 DNA sequence: TGTGCCAGCAGCCAAGAGGCCGGGACAGGGCCAATGAACACTGAAGCTTTCTTT. The chain employs TRBV14 and TRBJ1-1, with TRBD1 matching over 9 bases. CDR1 and CDR2 (germline): SGHDN, FVKESK. This CDR3 has 18 amino acids. V shed 0 bases and J 0 bases; nucleotides not matched to a gene: 8.

V usage is TRBV4-1 and J usage is TRBJ2-5; the match to TRBD2 covers 8 bases. The CDR3 covers 16 residues. Looked up from germline, CDR1 is MGHRA and CDR2 is YSYEKL. Germline trimming cut 3 bases from V and 5 bases from J; bases unmatched to any gene: 11. Written as DNA, the CDR3 is TGCGCCAGCAGCCACAGCCCCCTCACGGGGGGGGAGACCCAGTACTTC. Its protein product is CASSHSPLTGGETQYF.

This sequence joins TRBV18 and TRBJ2-7; 7 bases are a match to TRBD1. The V segment lost 2 bases and the J segment 0 bases; nucleotides outside the gene matches: 1. From germline, CDR1 is KGHSH and CDR2 LQKENI. The CDR3 consists of 14 residues. DNA for the CDR3: TGTGCCAGCTCACCAACAGGGGACTCCTACGAGCAGTACTTC. It translates to CASSPTGDSYEQYF. Full variable domain (outside the CDR3, taken from reference TRBV18 and TRBJ2-7): NAGVMQNPRHLVRRRGQEARLRCSPMKGHSHVYWYRQLPEEGLKFMVYLQKENIIDESGMPKERFSAEFPKEGPSILRIQQVVRGDSAAYFCASSPTGDSYEQYFGPGTRLTVT.

The V call is TRBV5-1, the J call TRBJ1-2; possible D gene TRBD1, 5 bases. The CDR3 extends over 15 amino acids. Germline V CDR1 and CDR2: SGHRS, YFSETQ. V was shortened by 2 bases and J by 4 bases, with 15 bases between the two germline ends. CDR3 amino acids: CASSFQGHPSYGYTF. CDR3 coding DNA: TGCGCCAGCAGCTTCCAAGGACATCCTTCCTATGGCTACACCTTC. Full variable domain (outside the CDR3, taken from reference TRBV5-1 and TRBJ1-2): KAGVTQTPRYLIKTRGQQVTLSCSPISGHRSVSWYQQTPGQGLQFLFEYFSETQRNKGNFPGRFSGRQFSNSRSEMNVSTLELGDSALYLCASSFQGHPSYGYTFGSGTRLTVV.

The chain uses TRBV7-9 and TRBJ1-2; tentatively, D is TRBD1 (6 bases). V was clipped by 5 bases and J by 4 bases, with 11 bases between them. CDR3 length: 13 amino acids. Germline CDR1 SEHNR, CDR2 FQNEAQ (reference sequence). Here the CDR3 DNA reads TGTGCCAGCAGCCAGGGACACCTCTATGGCTACACCTTC. Protein sequence: CASSQGHLYGYTF.

The J gene is TRBJ1-4, the V gene TRBV4-2; unclear D gene. CDR1 and CDR2 from the germline V gene are LGHNA and YNFKEQ. The CDR3 loop spans 14 amino acids. Between the trimmed V and J ends, which lost 0 bases and 9 bases, there was a span of 11 bases. CDR3 amino acids: CASSQDQQQQKLFF. For the CDR3, the DNA is TGTGCCAGCAGCCAAGATCAACAGCAACAAAAACTGTTTTTT.

The chain couples TRBV5-6 to TRBJ1-2; 9 positions agree with TRBD1. CDR3 size: 16 residues. Germline CDR1 is SGHDT and CDR2 is YYEEEE. With V trimmed by 4 bases and J by 3 bases, 10 bases remained unmatched. The CDR3 DNA reads TGTGCCAGCAGCACGGGACAGGGCGCATCCCACTATGGCTACACCTTC. This codes for CASSTGQGASHYGYTF.

The V call is TRBV30, the J call TRBJ1-2, with D maybe TRBD1 (5 bases). The CDR3 extends over 11 amino acids. Germline CDR1 GTSNPN, CDR2 SVGIG (reference sequence). V was trimmed by 2 bases and J by 7 bases, leaving 8 bases between them. The CDR3 DNA is TGTGCCTGGAGTCGTACAGGTGGCTACACCTTC. Translated: CAWSRTGGYTF.

V and J are TRBV6-5 and TRBJ2-7, with 7 bases fitting TRBD1. Trimming cost V 6 bases and J 3 bases; bases outside gene matches: 8. The CDR3 is made up of 14 amino acids. The germline V gene encodes CDR1 MNHEY and CDR2 SVGAGI. The CDR3 bases are TGTGCCAGCAGCCCCTACAGGGGAGACTACGAGCAGTACTTC. The encoded protein is CASSPYRGDYEQYF.

This rearrangement joins TRBV19 to TRBJ2-5, with 12 bases aligning to TRBD2. CDR1 and CDR2 from the germline V gene are LNHDA and SQIVND (reference sequence). This CDR3 spans 14 amino acids. Unmatched junction bases numbered 7, after V lost 9 bases and J lost 5 bases. CDR3 nucleotide sequence: TGTGCCAGCTCGACTAGCGGGAGATGGGAGACCCAGTACTTC. It codes for CASSTSGRWETQYF.

V is TRBV27 and J is TRBJ2-7; no clear D gene. The CDR3 has 13 amino acids. The germline CDR1 and CDR2 sequences are MNHEY and SMNVEV (reference sequence). The germline V and J ends were trimmed by 3 bases and 5 bases, with 11 bases remaining between them. The CDR3 spells CASSLQGLDEQYF. The CDR3 DNA is TGTGCCAGCAGTTTGCAAGGTCTAGACGAGCAGTACTTC.

The rearrangement links TRBV23-1 to TRBJ1-1; D gene unclear. TRBV23-1 is classed as an ORF, of uncertain function. Deletions cut 0 bases from V and 5 bases from J, with 25 bases between. This CDR3 comprises 19 residues. As DNA, the CDR3 is TGCGCCAGCAGTCAATCCGAAAGTCCTCACTGGGGAGTTCAGACTGAAGCTTTCTTT. It is translated as CASSQSESPHWGVQTEAFF.

This chain uses TRBV6-4 with TRBJ2-3; unclear D gene. V dropped 0 bases and J dropped 2 bases, with 9 bases sitting between them. In germline, CDR1 is MRHNA, CDR2 SNTAGT. The CDR3 extends over 15 amino acids. The CDR3 here is CASSDSGRITDTQYF. The CDR3 region has the DNA TGTGCCAGCAGTGACTCGGGCAGAATCACAGATACGCAGTATTTT.